This T cell receptor (beta chain) came from a study of T cell responses to AZD1222 COVID-19 vaccine (TCRdb year 2021). For context, the study as a whole: TCR sequencing covered roughly 230 trial participants: around 210 given two doses of AZD1222 and approximately 26 given two doses of MenACWY control vaccine. Trial participants were enrolled by age into subgroups of 18-55, 56-69 and 70-plus years, and 148, 28 and 57 TCR-sequenced participants, respectively, were included in these subgroups.

Paper-wide results and their limitations: Reportedly, almost half of the unique spike-specific TCRs recognized epitopes lying outside the regions that are mutated in the B.1.351 and B.1.1.7 variants. The 56-69-year group was small, and its depth increase did not reach significance, likely because of low power. A significant rise in spike-specific TCR breadth and depth was observed after two AZD1222 doses relative to day 0 and relative to MenACWY recipients. Conclusions about previously exposed vaccinees are limited because only a handful of AZD1222 recipients were SARS-CoV-2 seropositive at baseline. Because no day 14 peak-response samples were available, repertoires were characterized only after the peak T cell response. Participants were mostly white British and included more females than males, and it was suggested by the authors that clonal diversity may have been underestimated. The whole spike protein was spanned by vaccine-associated CD4 TCRs, and dominant responses were seen in regions 160-218 and 743-854.

The CDR3 regions of human TCRbeta chains were analyzed by immunosequencing. The paper's data handling went like this. TCRs in the repertoires were compared against a reference library of SARS-CoV-2-specific TCRs that had been generated with the MIRA antigen-specificity platform. Breadth meant the fraction of unique TCRs that were SARS-CoV-2-associated, whereas depth meant the fraction of total T cells that were SARS-CoV-2-associated. Using the MIRA data, each spike-specific TCR was assigned both to the spike region to which the TCR was reactive and to a CD4 or CD8 class. Log10-transformed breadth and depth values were compared by one-way ANOVA with Sidak's multiple comparisons tests. TCRdb carries this immuneACCESS record with in-frame sequences only. Its versions omit some clonotypes, under half of them owing to an unresolved V gene in the studies checked, with the rest unexplained. V and J calls and clone size are as listed in that table; D and trimming were resolved from the DNA. The sample table records roughly 140,000 clones; roughly 90% of these occur just once. The top ten hold 1.6% of the sample.

A remark on this clone: It has no known antigen specificity. Within one base of it there is no much larger clone, and no base qualities were kept.

Sample time point, as interpreted from the label and publication: about 28 days (+/-7) after the second vaccine dose. AZD1222 recipients whose second dose came at about 4 weeks and those whose second dose came at about 12 weeks were combined into one group, since spike-specific TCR depth and breadth did not differ between the two schedules. Vaccinee samples were obtained from the UK trials COV001 and COV002, which included a single-blind randomized controlled phase 2/3 trial of AZD1222 (ChAdOx1 nCoV-19) in healthy adults. For TCRbeta chain sequencing, PBMC samples from trial participants were taken at day 0 and at day 28 after the second dose. CDR1 and CDR2, looked up from the germline V gene, are KGHSH and LQKENI. V is pared back by 2 bases and J by 2 bases, with 6 bases lying between the germline termini. The CDR3 contains 13 residues, cysteine and phenylalanine counted. Just CDR3 DNA is preserved here, 39 bases in frame from base 1.

Here the chain combines TRBV18 and TRBJ2-5; no confident D gene assignment can be made. Sequences were derived from peripheral blood, sampled 28 days after the second AZD1222 dose. The clonotype originates from an adult who received the AZD1222 COVID-19 vaccine. For the CDR3, the sequence is CASSPGIQETQYF. The DNA reads TGTGCCAGCTCACCAGGGATACAAGAGACCCAGTACTTC.